These 14 T cell receptor beta chains came from one sample sequenced in a study of blood T cell repertoires in COVID-19 (dated by TCRdb to the early 2020s). Library preparation used the immunoSEQ multiplex PCR assay. TCRdb obtained this table from immuneACCESS and retained in-frame rearrangements with V and J assigned. These tables miss some clones; where compared with another copy, unresolved V genes account for less than half of the shortfall, and the remainder is unexplained. Counted in this sample were some 130,000 clones; about nine tenths of them appeared once. Under 13% of the sample is held by the ten biggest clonotypes. Sample: peripheral blood. The receptors were gathered from a middle-aged man with acute or convalescent COVID-19.

The chain couples TRBV5-1 to TRBJ1-1; the D gene is possibly TRBD1 (5 bases). The CDR3 totals 14 residues. CDR1 SGHRS and CDR2 YFSETQ come from the germline V gene. V dropped 4 bases and J dropped 3 bases, with 13 bases sitting between them. The CDR3 DNA follows: TGCGCCAGCAGCCTCTTGACAGAGTACACTGAAGCTTTCTTT. Translation: CASSLLTEYTEAFF. Filled out from reference TRBV5-1 and TRBJ1-1, the complete variable domain reads KAGVTQTPRYLIKTRGQQVTLSCSPISGHRSVSWYQQTPGQGLQFLFEYFSETQRNKGNFPGRFSGRQFSNSRSEMNVSTLELGDSALYLCASSLLTEYTEAFFGQGTRLTVV.

The chain is built from TRBV3-1 (or the pseudogene TRBV3-2) and TRBJ2-5; 14 bases are shared with TRBD2. CDR1 and CDR2 (germline): LGHDT, YNNKEL (reference sequence). This CDR3 spans 15 amino acids. The V segment lost 6 bases and the J segment 4 bases; nucleotides outside the gene matches: 4. The CDR3 sequence: CASSLTSGGGETQYF. DNA for the CDR3: TGTGCCAGCAGTCTGACTAGCGGGGGGGGAGAGACCCAGTACTTC.

V gene TRBV5-8 combines with J gene TRBJ1-2; 7 bases align to TRBD1. J gave up 4 bases and V 4 bases, and 7 bases lay outside the gene matches. The CDR3 is 14 residues long. The germline V gene has CDR1 SGHTS and CDR2 YDEGEE. Here the CDR3 reads CASSRGQEGYGYTF. CDR3 DNA: TGTGCCAGCAGCCGCGGACAGGAGGGCTATGGCTACACCTTC. Full variable domain (outside the CDR3, taken from reference TRBV5-8 and TRBJ1-2): EAGVTQSPTHLIKTRGQQATLRCSPISGHTSVYWYQQALGLGLQFLLWYDEGEERNRGNFPPRFSGRQFPNYSSELNVNALELEDSALYLCASSRGQEGYGYTFGSGTRLTVV.

The V call is TRBV30, the J call TRBJ1-2; possible D gene TRBD1, 5 bases. This CDR3 comprises 14 residues. CDR1 is GTSNPN, CDR2 SVGIG, per germline (reference sequence). The germline V and J ends were trimmed by 2 bases and 6 bases, with 16 bases remaining between them. CDR3 residues: CAWSILGVFDGYTF. The CDR3, as DNA: TGTGCCTGGAGTATCTTAGGGGTCTTCGATGGCTACACCTTC. Supplemented by reference TRBV30 and TRBJ1-2, the full variable domain reads SQTIHQWPATLVQPVGSPLSLECTVEGTSNPNLYWYRQAAGRGLQLLFYSVGIGQISSEVPQNLSASRPQDRQFILSSKKLLLSDSGFYLCAWSILGVFDGYTFGSGTRLTVV.

The CDR3 bases are TGTGCCAGCAGCCTACAGGGGGCGAAGGGCCAGCCCCAGCATTTT. It encodes CASSLQGAKGQPQHF. V is TRBV9 and J is TRBJ1-5, with 9 bases fitting TRBD1. The CDR3 runs to 15 residues. Germline values: CDR1 SGDLS, CDR2 YYNGEE. V lost 4 bases and J lost 7; bases outside the gene matches: 9.

J is TRBJ1-2 and V is TRBV18; TRBD1 matches 9 bases. CDR3 size: 17 residues. V lost 2 bases and J lost 8; bases outside the gene matches: 15. CDR1 and CDR2 from the germline V gene are KGHSH and LQKENI. The CDR3 nucleotides are TGTGCCAGCTCACCATACGCTCCGGGACAGGGATCGGAAGGCTACACCTTC. Protein sequence: CASSPYAPGQGSEGYTF.

The chain employs TRBV5-1 and TRBJ2-1; 10 bases match TRBD2. This CDR3 spans 16 amino acids. Germline CDR1 and CDR2: SGHRS and YFSETQ. Unmatched junction bases numbered 11, after V lost 2 bases and J lost 9 bases. The CDR3 region is CASSLPASGRISEQFF. CDR3 sequence (DNA): TGCGCCAGCAGCTTACCGGCTAGCGGGAGAATTAGTGAGCAGTTCTTC.

The chain employs TRBV5-1 and TRBJ1-2; D is uncertain. CDR3 size: 14 residues. Germline V gene data show CDR1 as SGHRS and CDR2 as YFSETQ. Deletions cut 5 bases from V and 3 bases from J, with 14 bases between. CDR3 protein: CASSYTGTDYGYTF. CDR3 in DNA: TGCGCCAGCAGTTACACCGGTACAGACTATGGCTACACCTTC. Variable domain in full (rest from reference TRBV5-1 and TRBJ1-2): KAGVTQTPRYLIKTRGQQVTLSCSPISGHRSVSWYQQTPGQGLQFLFEYFSETQRNKGNFPGRFSGRQFSNSRSEMNVSTLELGDSALYLCASSYTGTDYGYTFGSGTRLTVV.

This chain joins TRBV19 and TRBJ1-5, with D possibly being TRBD1 (5 bases). Deletions cut 6 bases from V and 4 bases from J, with 16 bases between. Germline loops: CDR1 LNHDA, CDR2 SQIVND (reference sequence). There are 15 residues in the CDR3. The CDR3 DNA reads as TGTGCCAGTAGCCGTACAGGTTTCGGGAATCAGCCCCAGCATTTT. The encoded protein is CASSRTGFGNQPQHF.

The chain couples TRBV5-1 to TRBJ2-7; TRBD1 matches at 7 bases. CDR1 and CDR2 (germline): SGHRS, YFSETQ. The trim removed 4 bases at V and 4 bases at J, leaving 11 bases unmatched. The CDR3 spans 15 residues. CDR3 nucleotides: TGCGCCAGCAGCACAACATTCCGGGACAGATACGAGCAGTACTTC. The encoded protein is CASSTTFRDRYEQYF.

J is TRBJ1-2 and V is TRBV6-5; D is ambiguous. The CDR3 spans 16 residues. Germline V lookup: CDR1 MNHEY, CDR2 SVGAGI. V shed 0 bases and J shed 8 bases, with 19 bases lying between them. The CDR3, as DNA: TGTGCCAGCAGTTACTCGGGCAGTTCTCGCCACTTGGGCTACACCTTC. It yields the protein CASSYSGSSRHLGYTF.

This chain uses TRBV6-1 with TRBJ2-3; 8 positions agree with TRBD1. This CDR3 contains 14 residues. Germline V lookup: CDR1 MNHNS, CDR2 SASEGT. The V gene end was trimmed by 3 bases and the J gene end by 2 bases; junction bases not matched to a gene: 1. CDR3 nucleotide sequence: TGTGCCAGCAGTGACAGGGGGCCCACAGATACGCAGTATTTT. Residues: CASSDRGPTDTQYF.

This clone was seen more than once but under ten times. This chain joins TRBV7-3 and TRBJ2-7, with D perhaps TRBD1 (5 bases). The CDR3 loop spans 13 amino acids. Germline CDR1 and CDR2: SGHTA and FQGTGA. V dropped 4 bases and J dropped 1 base, with 8 bases sitting between them. The DNA of the CDR3 is TGTGCCAGCAGCTCAGGGCCATCCTACGAGCAGTACTTC. Translating it yields CASSSGPSYEQYF.

V gene TRBV9 combines with J gene TRBJ1-1; a possible D gene is TRBD1 (6 bases). V was clipped by 4 bases and J by 3 bases, with 13 bases between them. CDR1 and CDR2 from the germline V gene are SGDLS and YYNGEE. The CDR3 is 14 amino acids. The CDR3 sequence: CASSLTGQDTEAFF. The CDR3 bases are TGTGCCAGCAGCCTCACAGGGCAGGACACTGAAGCTTTCTTT. Combining the CDR3 with reference TRBV9 and TRBJ1-1 gives the whole variable domain DSGVTQTPKHLITATGQRVTLRCSPRSGDLSVYWYQQSLDQGLQFLIQYYNGEERAKGNILERFSAQQFPDLHSELNLSSLELGDSALYFCASSLTGQDTEAFFGQGTRLTVV.